These 16 T cell receptor beta chains originate from one sample sequenced in a study of T-cell memory formation after mild COVID-19. TCRdb redid the calling of the 5' RACE reads with MiXCR, one entry per CDR3 protein. The sample lists about 150,000 distinct CDR3 sequences, under 25% occurring once. The sequencing sample was made of PBMCs or a T cell subset sorted from them (not recorded which). Every receptor here comes from an adult woman who had mild COVID-19 (a few samples of this study predate the infection). Cell type and time point are not known.

This clonotype turned up a few times. V gene TRBV7-2 combines with J gene TRBJ2-3; 9 bases line up with TRBD2. The germline gives CDR1 SGHTA, CDR2 FQGNSA. Losses at the gene ends were 0 bases for V and 4 bases for J; bases not matched to a gene: 5. The CDR3 sequence is 16 residues long. Here the CDR3 DNA reads TGTGCCAGCAGCTTAGCGTGGGGCGGGGGGGCAGATACGCAGTATTTT. Amino acids: CASSLAWGGGADTQYF.

This clonotype was seen a handful of times. This chain uses TRBV4-1 with TRBJ2-1, with TRBD2 matching over 11 bases. The junction had 8 bases not matched to a gene; V was cut back by 1 base and J by 9 bases. Germline lookup yields CDR1 MGHRA and CDR2 YSYEKL. The CDR3 loop spans 16 amino acids. As DNA, the CDR3 is TGCGCCAGCAGCCAAGGGATAGCGGGGGGGCCCGGTGAGCAGTTCTTC. It codes for CASSQGIAGGPGEQFF.

This clonotype was recorded a few times. CDR3: CASSSPGGFIGELFF. The DNA of the CDR3 is TGTGCCAGCAGCTCTCCAGGGGGCTTCATCGGGGAGCTGTTTTTT. This chain connects TRBV7-9 to TRBJ2-2; the match to TRBD1 covers 8 bases. Germline CDR1 reads SEHNR; CDR2 reads FQNEAQ (reference sequence). The junction had 8 bases not matched to a gene; V was cut back by 4 bases and J by 7 bases. The CDR3 has 15 amino acids.

This rearrangement joins TRBV5-4 to TRBJ2-3; D gene uncertain. The ends were cut back, 4 bases at V and 0 bases at J, with 6 bases in the middle. Germline V gene lookup returns CDR1 SGHNT and CDR2 YYREEE (reference sequence). The CDR3 runs to 13 residues. DNA for the CDR3: TGTGCCAGCAGCGAGGCTAGCACAGATACGCAGTATTTT. Amino acid sequence: CASSEASTDTQYF.

This clonotype appeared a few times. The V and J genes are TRBV6-5 and TRBJ2-7, with D uncertain. In germline, CDR1 is MNHEY, CDR2 SVGAGI. This CDR3 is 14 amino acids long. V was cut by 0 bases and J by 3 bases, with 9 bases left in between. The CDR3 sequence is CASSYSSGIYEQYF. The CDR3 DNA sequence: TGTGCCAGCAGTTACTCTTCAGGCATCTACGAGCAGTACTTC.

This clonotype was seen repeatedly, ten times or more. The chain uses TRBV2 and TRBJ2-5, with D possibly matching TRBD1 (6 bases). The CDR3 is 13 residues long. The germline gives CDR1 SNHLY, CDR2 FYNNEI. The ends were cut back, 4 bases at V and 2 bases at J, with 8 bases in the middle. The CDR3 sequence is CASSAGAQETQYF. CDR3 nucleotides: TGTGCCAGCAGTGCAGGGGCTCAAGAGACCCAGTACTTC.

The sample holds a few counts of this clonotype. This chain links TRBV7-9 with TRBJ1-6, with 10 bases that match TRBD1. Looked up from germline, CDR1 is SEHNR and CDR2 is FQNEAQ (reference sequence). The ends lost 7 bases at V and 8 bases at J; junction bases unmatched: 11. CDR3 length: 16 residues. The CDR3 protein is CASTQKAGTGDSPLHF. For the CDR3, the DNA is TGTGCCAGCACCCAAAAAGCCGGGACAGGGGATTCACCCCTCCACTTT.

The chain couples TRBV20-1 to TRBJ1-1, with 11 bases matching TRBD1. The junction had 1 base not matched to a gene; V was cut back by 6 bases and J by 4 bases. The CDR3 totals 12 residues. Germline CDR1 and CDR2: DFQATT and SNEGSKA (reference sequence). DNA of the CDR3: TGCAGTGCGGACAGGGGGCTCACTGAAGCTTTCTTT. Residues: CSADRGLTEAFF.

This clonotype was recorded a few times. The rearrangement joins TRBV5-1 to TRBJ2-3; TRBD2 is a possible D gene (5 bases). The CDR3 has 15 residues. V lost 1 base and J 0 bases, leaving 9 bases between the germline ends. Germline assignment: CDR1 SGHRS and CDR2 YFSETQ. Here the CDR3 reads CASSLRGVSTDTQYF. CDR3 nucleotides: TGCGCCAGCAGCTTGCGGGGAGTTAGCACAGATACGCAGTATTTT.

This clonotype has a single count. This chain joins TRBV6-1 and TRBJ1-4; 8 bases are a match to TRBD1. Germline CDR1 and CDR2: MNHNS and SASEGT. The V and J ends lost 7 bases and 8 bases, in that order; junction bases with no gene match: 9. This CDR3 spans 14 amino acids. In nucleotides, the CDR3 is TGTGCCAGCACCCCAGGGGACAGGAGAGAAAAACTGTTTTTT. This gives the protein CASTPGDRREKLFF.

This chain uses TRBV18 with TRBJ2-7, with TRBD1 as a possible D gene (6 bases). CDR3 length equals 16 residues. The germline V gene encodes CDR1 KGHSH and CDR2 LQKENI. The V end was cut by 0 bases, the J end by 9 bases, with 21 bases between. In nucleotides, the CDR3 is TGTGCCAGCTCACCACCATCCCGTGGGGGCCGGGAATGGCAGTACTTC. Amino acid sequence: CASSPPSRGGREWQYF.

This clonotype was observed a single time. The rearrangement joins TRBV10-3 to TRBJ2-3; weak D call: TRBD1 (6 bases). The length of the CDR3 is 15 residues. The V and J ends lost 3 bases and 2 bases respectively, with 12 bases between them. Germline CDR1 reads ENHRY; CDR2 reads SYGVKD. In DNA, the CDR3 is TGTGCCATCAGTGACAGGGGCGACTACACAGATACGCAGTATTTT. Its translation: CAISDRGDYTDTQYF.

The gene calls are TRBV6-1 and TRBJ1-2, with TRBD1 matching 9 bases. Germline V gene data show CDR1 as MNHNS and CDR2 as SASEGT. The V and J ends lost 6 bases and 4 bases, in that order; junction bases with no gene match: 3. This CDR3 comprises 13 residues. The CDR3 loop reads CASRSTGGYGYTF. CDR3 bases: TGTGCCAGCAGGTCGACAGGGGGCTATGGCTACACCTTC.

The CDR3 sequence: CASSRTGGADYGYTF. Written as DNA, the CDR3 is TGTGCCAGCAGCCGAACAGGGGGCGCTGACTATGGCTACACCTTC. This chain connects TRBV6-6 to TRBJ1-2, with 9 bases matching TRBD1. V lost 6 bases to trimming and J lost 3 bases; unmatched junction nucleotides: 8. The CDR3 extends over 15 amino acids. The germline V gene has CDR1 MNHNY and CDR2 SVGAGI (reference sequence).

This clonotype showed up just a few times. This chain joins TRBV5-1 and TRBJ2-7; no firm D call. Germline V gene lookup returns CDR1 SGHRS and CDR2 YFSETQ. The V and J ends lost 0 bases and 6 bases respectively, with 13 bases between them. The CDR3 contains 14 residues. CDR3 coding DNA: TGCGCCAGCAGCTTGGCCGGGCCTCGTTCCGAGCAGTACTTC. It codes for CASSLAGPRSEQYF.

V gene TRBV25-1 combines with J gene TRBJ2-1, with D unresolved. This CDR3 is built from 15 residues. CDR1 is MGHDK and CDR2 is SYGVNS in the germline V gene. V shed 1 base and J shed 6 bases, with 13 bases lying between them. Here the CDR3 reads CASSEFIEKGNEQFF. The CDR3 bases are TGTGCCAGCAGTGAATTCATAGAGAAAGGCAATGAGCAGTTCTTC.